These 26 T cell receptor beta chains were sequenced from one sample in a study of blood T cells in healthy people across ages. Through a sample-barcoded 5' primer and a J-beta primer mix, a second PCR was run for roughly 7 to 12 cycles. MiXCR was run by TCRdb on the 5' RACE reads, yielding one entry per CDR3 protein. Of about 1.1 million distinct CDR3 sequences listed, 35% to 45% were seen once; the top ten hold around 13%. Material: blood. These receptors were collected from a man younger than 35 in good health.

The table lists this clonotype with a few counts. The V gene is TRBV4-3, the J gene TRBJ1-1; 7 positions match TRBD1. Germline-derived CDR1 and CDR2 are LGHNA and YSLEER. The CDR3 consists of 15 residues. J was trimmed by 3 bases and V by 0 bases; bases with no gene match: 4. The CDR3 DNA sequence: TGCGCCAGCAGCCAAGACGTGGGACAGTACACTGAAGCTTTCTTT. This gives the protein CASSQDVGQYTEAFF.

The table lists this clonotype with a few counts. The rearrangement joins TRBV20-1 to TRBJ1-5, with a tentative D call TRBD1 (6 bases). V lost 3 bases and J lost 4, with 10 bases in between. The CDR3 loop spans 13 amino acids. From germline, CDR1 is DFQATT and CDR2 SNEGSKA (reference sequence). As DNA, the CDR3 is TGCAGTGCTAGGGGGGGCTATAATCAGCCCCAGCATTTT. Protein product: CSARGGYNQPQHF.

V gene TRBV28 combines with J gene TRBJ1-1; TRBD1 matches at 7 bases. V shed 5 bases and J 4 bases; nucleotides not matched to a gene: 16. Germline lookup yields CDR1 MDHEN and CDR2 SYDVKM. The CDR3 is 17 amino acids. The CDR3 DNA follows: TGTGCCAGCAGTCCAACCCGGGGGGCAGGGGGATCCACTGAAGCTTTCTTT. It specifies CASSPTRGAGGSTEAFF.

This clonotype was observed a handful of times. The chain joins TRBV30 to TRBJ1-4; tentative D call: TRBD1 (5 bases). V was cut by 0 bases and J by 8 bases, with 10 bases left in between. Germline values: CDR1 GTSNPN, CDR2 SVGIG (reference sequence). The CDR3 consists of 13 residues. Here the CDR3 DNA reads TGTGCCTGGAGTGTACAAGGGGCCGAAAAACTGTTTTTT. It specifies CAWSVQGAEKLFF. The entire variable domain, with the rest obtained from reference TRBV30 and TRBJ1-4, is as follows: SQTIHQWPATLVQPVGSPLSLECTVEGTSNPNLYWYRQAAGRGLQLLFYSVGIGQISSEVPQNLSASRPQDRQFILSSKKLLLSDSGFYLCAWSVQGAEKLFFGSGTQLSVL.

The chain links TRBV3-1 to TRBJ1-2; D not certain. V lost 0 bases and J 4 bases, leaving 6 bases between the germline ends. The CDR3 spans 13 residues. Germline values: CDR1 LGHDT, CDR2 YNNKEL (reference sequence). CDR3: CASSQEALYGYTF. CDR3 coding DNA: TGTGCCAGCAGCCAAGAGGCCCTCTATGGCTACACCTTC.

There are a few counts of this clonotype. This chain links TRBV24-1 with TRBJ1-2, with D tentatively TRBD1 (6 bases). V shed 8 bases and J shed 6 bases, with 15 bases lying between them. This CDR3 spans 13 amino acids. In germline, CDR1 is KGHDR, CDR2 SFDVKD. CDR3 sequence reads: CATKPGQEDGYTF. CDR3 nucleotide sequence: TGTGCCACCAAACCGGGACAAGAGGATGGCTACACCTTC.

The V call is TRBV5-1, the J call TRBJ1-1; 8 nucleotides match TRBD1. Germline assignment: CDR1 SGHRS and CDR2 YFSETQ. This CDR3 has 15 amino acids. V lost 2 bases to trimming and J lost 4 bases; unmatched junction nucleotides: 7. CDR3 in amino acids: CASSFQGAYGTEAFF. The DNA of the CDR3 is TGCGCCAGCAGCTTTCAGGGGGCTTACGGCACTGAAGCTTTCTTT.

This clonotype was picked up a small number of times. At one end the junction does not follow the germline gene, possibly because of a read error. V gene TRBV2 combines with J gene TRBJ1-1; 8 bases line up with TRBD1. This CDR3 has 16 amino acids. The germline V gene encodes CDR1 SNHLY and CDR2 FYNNEI. As DNA, the CDR3 is TGTGCCAGCAGCGAAGGAGTACAGGGGGGACCGAAGATGGCTTTCTTT. Translated: CASSEGVQGGPKMAFF. The full variable domain, with the rest looked up from reference TRBV2 and TRBJ1-1, is EPEVTQTPSHQVTQMGQEVILRCVPISNHLYFYWYRQILGQKVEFLVSFYNNEISEKSEIFDDQFSVERPDGSNFTLKIRSTKLEDSAMYFCASSEGVQGGPKMAFFGQGTRLTVV.

This clonotype was counted only a few times. V is TRBV6-5 and J is TRBJ1-2, with D tentatively TRBD1 (5 bases). V dropped 10 bases and J dropped 4 bases, with 13 bases sitting between them. The CDR3 runs to 12 residues. Germline-derived CDR1 and CDR2 are MNHEY and SVGAGI. Here the CDR3 reads CATDGGTYGYTF. The CDR3, as DNA: TGTGCCACTGACGGGGGGACCTATGGCTACACCTTC.

As to this clonotype: Possible read error: a much larger clone is one base away. The gene calls are TRBV29-1 and TRBJ2-4, with TRBD2 matching 7 bases. Germline V lookup: CDR1 SQVTM, CDR2 ANQGSEA. The CDR3 has 13 residues. The CDR3: CSIELLAETSQYF. Here the CDR3 DNA reads TGCAGCATTGAGCTCCTAGCGGAAACCTCTCAGTACTTC.

The gene calls are TRBV7-9 and TRBJ1-6; 10 bases fit TRBD1. The CDR3 length is 16 residues. J was trimmed by 8 bases and V by 0 bases; bases with no gene match: 4. Germline-derived CDR1 and CDR2 are SEHNR and FQNEAQ (reference sequence). This CDR3 is CASSLASGTGDSPLHF. Written as DNA, the CDR3 is TGTGCCAGCAGCTTAGCATCCGGGACAGGGGATTCACCCCTCCACTTT. Full variable domain (outside the CDR3, taken from reference TRBV7-9 and TRBJ1-6): DTGVSQNPRHKITKRGQNVTFRCDPISEHNRLYWYRQTLGQGPEFLTYFQNEAQLEKSRLLSDRFSAERPKGSFSTLEIQRTEQGDSAMYLCASSLASGTGDSPLHFGNGTRLTVT.

This clonotype has only a few counts. V usage is TRBV29-1 and J usage is TRBJ2-2; possibly TRBD1 or TRBD2 for D (5 bases each). V lost 3 bases, J lost 1 base, and 9 bases lay in between. The CDR3 sequence is 14 residues long. CDR1 and CDR2 (germline): SQVTM, ANQGSEA. In DNA form, the CDR3 reads TGCAGCGTTGAGGGGGTTGAGAACACCGGGGAGCTGTTTTTT. Translation gives CSVEGVENTGELFF.

The rearrangement joins TRBV3-1 to TRBJ2-6; unclear D gene. The CDR3 contains 15 residues. Germline V lookup: CDR1 LGHDT, CDR2 YNNKEL (reference sequence). Trimming took 1 base from V and 0 from J, leaving 4 bases between them. This CDR3 is CASSQVLSGANVLTF. The CDR3 nucleotides read TGTGCCAGCAGCCAAGTCCTCTCTGGGGCCAACGTCCTGACTTTC.

The chain combines TRBV7-2 with TRBJ2-5; 7 bases fit TRBD1. The V gene's germline CDR1 is SGHTA and CDR2 FQGNSA. The length of the CDR3 is 13 residues. The junction had 2 bases not matched to a gene; V was cut back by 3 bases and J by 4 bases. This CDR3 reads CASSFGTVETQYF. In nucleotides, the CDR3 is TGTGCCAGCAGCTTTGGGACAGTAGAGACCCAGTACTTC.

In this sample, this clonotype turned up a few times. The rearrangement uses TRBV29-1 and TRBJ1-2, with D hard to call. CDR3 length: 14 residues. Germline V lookup: CDR1 SQVTM, CDR2 ANQGSEA. Trimming pared 7 bases from V and 9 bases from J, leaving 24 bases between. CDR3 amino acids: CSAPGRARPLSYTF. DNA for the CDR3: TGCAGCGCCCCCGGCCGGGCCAGGCCACTGAGCTACACCTTC.

This clonotype was found a few times. The germline gene is not matched at one end of the junction; a read error may be the cause. The J gene is TRBJ1-2, the V gene TRBV2, with TRBD1 matching 9 bases. CDR1 is SNHLY, CDR2 FYNNEI, per germline. The CDR3 length is 13 residues. CDR3 coding DNA: TGTGCCGGCAGTATGACAGGGGGGTATGGCTACACCTTC. This sequence encodes CAGSMTGGYGYTF.

V usage is TRBV6-2 or TRBV6-3 and J usage is TRBJ2-1; D is tentatively TRBD1 or TRBD2 (7 bases each). The better agreement between TRBJ2-7 and the DNA end casts doubt on the J call. CDR3 length equals 15 residues. Per the germline V gene, CDR1 is MNHEY and CDR2 is SVGEGT. As DNA, the CDR3 is TGTGCCAGCAGCCCCACCACAGGGGACTACAATGAGCAGTACTTC. This translates into CASSPTTGDYNEQYF.

There are a few counts of this clonotype. The chain recombines TRBV5-1 with TRBJ2-1; a weak D match, TRBD1 (5 bases). Germline V lookup: CDR1 SGHRS, CDR2 YFSETQ. Trimming shortened V by 3 bases and J by 9 bases, and 25 bases separated the two germline ends. CDR3 length: 17 amino acids. CDR3 loop: CASSYGRQMQGFLEQFF. Written as DNA, the CDR3 is TGCGCCAGCAGCTATGGTCGCCAGATGCAGGGTTTCCTTGAGCAGTTCTTC.

The rearrangement links TRBV14 to TRBJ2-1, with D maybe TRBD2 (6 bases). V was cut by 10 bases and J by 3 bases, with 13 bases left in between. Looked up from germline, CDR1 is SGHDN and CDR2 is FVKESK. The CDR3 consists of 13 residues. The CDR3 loop is CATGDLNYNEQFF. The DNA for the CDR3 is TGTGCCACGGGAGATCTGAACTACAATGAGCAGTTCTTC.

The chain has TRBV12-3 or TRBV12-4 and TRBJ1-2; TRBD1 matches 8 bases. There are 14 residues in the CDR3. Trimming at V came to 5 bases and at J to 8 bases, leaving 10 bases not matched to a gene. The CDR3 sequence is CASSTTDRAGGYTF. CDR3 sequence (DNA): TGTGCCAGCAGTACTACGGACAGGGCAGGAGGCTACACCTTC.

With respect to this clonotype: This clone may be a read error of a much larger clone one base away. This chain joins TRBV5-1 and TRBJ1-2; perhaps TRBD1 as D (5 bases). From germline, CDR1 is SGHRS and CDR2 YFSETQ. The V gene lost 0 bases and the J gene lost 6 bases, with 12 bases spanning the gap. The CDR3 sequence is 14 residues long. CDR3 region: CASSLGRVNDGYTF. The CDR3 nucleotides read TGCGCCAGCAGCTTGGGCAGGGTAAACGATGGCTACACCTTC.

The chain carries TRBV7-3 and TRBJ2-3; D uncertain. The V and J ends lost 5 bases and 2 bases respectively, with 11 bases between them. Germline V gene lookup returns CDR1 SGHTA and CDR2 FQGTGA. The CDR3 extends over 14 amino acids. The CDR3 bases are TGTGCCAGCAGCCCCAGACTCTACACAGATACGCAGTATTTT. Translating it yields CASSPRLYTDTQYF.

The gene calls are TRBV12-3 or TRBV12-4 and TRBJ2-1, with 7 nucleotides matching TRBD1. Matching the DNA end better, TRBJ2-7 makes the J call doubtful. The CDR3 contains 15 residues. The CDR3 reads CASSLATGTYNEQYF. The CDR3 nucleotides read TGTGCCAGCAGTTTAGCGACAGGGACCTACAATGAGCAGTACTTC.

The chain employs TRBV10-3 and TRBJ1-1, with D hard to call. This CDR3 spans 15 amino acids. Germline CDR1 reads ENHRY; CDR2 reads SYGVKD. Trimming removed 0 bases at V and 0 bases at J, with 8 bases between. CDR3 DNA: TGTGCCATCAGTGAGTCTCTGGGTCTGAACACTGAAGCTTTCTTT. Its translation: CAISESLGLNTEAFF.

The rearrangement links TRBV27 to TRBJ1-4; D unclear. This CDR3 is 17 amino acids long. Germline CDR1 and CDR2: MNHEY and SMNVEV (reference sequence). Trimming pared 2 bases from V and 4 bases from J, leaving 17 bases between. DNA of the CDR3: TGTGCCAGCAGTTTAGACCTTTCGGCAGCCTTTAATGAAAAACTGTTTTTT. Translated, it gives CASSLDLSAAFNEKLFF. Complete variable domain (other parts from reference TRBV27 and TRBJ1-4): EAQVTQNPRYLITVTGKKLTVTCSQNMNHEYMSWYRQDPGLGLRQIYYSMNVEVTDKGDVPEGYKVSRKEKRNFPLILESPSPNQTSLYFCASSLDLSAAFNEKLFFGSGTQLSVL.

The rearrangement joins TRBV14 to TRBJ1-2; a weak D match, TRBD1 (5 bases). Deletions cut 2 bases from V and 7 bases from J, with 14 bases between. Germline CDR1 reads SGHDN; CDR2 reads FVKESK. The CDR3 is made up of 14 amino acids. CDR3 amino acids: CASSQKGALFGYTF. In nucleotides, the CDR3 is TGTGCCAGCAGCCAAAAAGGGGCTCTGTTTGGCTACACCTTC.